The next 13 T cell receptor beta chains were all read from a single sample in a study of response to subunit inactivated influenza vaccine. TCRdb re-derived calls from the RT-PCR reads in MiXCR, one entry per CDR3 protein. Found here are more than 200,000 distinct CDR3 sequences, 9% to 15% of them singletons; the top ten hold over 6.5%. The material was non-naive T cells sorted from PBMCs, obtained 14 days before vaccination. The receptors originated from a middle-aged man who received an inactivated influenza vaccine.

This clonotype was seen a few times. This sequence joins TRBV2 and TRBJ2-1, with D possibly being TRBD2 (6 bases). Germline assignment: CDR1 SNHLY and CDR2 FYNNEI. V dropped 7 bases and J dropped 8 bases, with 18 bases sitting between them. This CDR3 is 14 amino acids long. The CDR3 loop is CASNEAGRSDEQFF. In DNA form, the CDR3 reads TGTGCCAGCAATGAGGCGGGACGGTCCGATGAGCAGTTCTTC. The full variable domain, in which reference TRBV2 and TRBJ2-1 provide the parts outside the CDR3, is EPEVTQTPSHQVTQMGQEVILRCVPISNHLYFYWYRQILGQKVEFLVSFYNNEISEKSEIFDDQFSVERPDGSNFTLKIRSTKLEDSAMYFCASNEAGRSDEQFFGPGTRLTVL.

This chain links TRBV28 with TRBJ2-5; weak D call: TRBD2 (5 bases). CDR3 length equals 15 residues. V was clipped by 2 bases and J by 0 bases, with 10 bases between them. Germline V gene lookup returns CDR1 MDHEN and CDR2 SYDVKM. CDR3 region: CASSLDYSYQETQYF. DNA for the CDR3: TGTGCCAGCAGTTTAGACTACAGCTACCAAGAGACCCAGTACTTC.

The gene calls are TRBV15 and TRBJ2-5; a weak D match, TRBD2 (5 bases). Germline CDR1 and CDR2: LNHNV and YYDKDF (reference sequence). The CDR3 loop spans 15 amino acids. The V end was cut by 0 bases, the J end by 2 bases, with 10 bases between. In DNA form, the CDR3 reads TGTGCCACCAGCAGAGATCCGAGCGGACAAGAGACCCAGTACTTC. Translating gives CATSRDPSGQETQYF.

This clonotype came up a few times. The V and J genes are TRBV6-5 and TRBJ2-5; D is unclear. CDR1 and CDR2 from the germline V gene are MNHEY and SVGAGI. With 6 bases removed from V and 5 bases from J, the gap between germline ends came to 10 bases. This CDR3 spans 12 amino acids. DNA for the CDR3: TGTGCCAGCAGCATTGATCGGGAGACCCAGTACTTC. Its protein is CASSIDRETQYF.

V is TRBV28 and J is TRBJ2-5; the D gene is possibly TRBD1 (6 bases). The CDR3 spans 15 residues. The germline V gene has CDR1 MDHEN and CDR2 SYDVKM. With 5 bases removed from V and 3 bases from J, the gap between germline ends came to 16 bases. DNA for the CDR3: TGTGCCAGCAGTCCACCCGGGACAAAAAAAGAGACCCAGTACTTC. Translating gives CASSPPGTKKETQYF.

In its sample, this clonotype was seen a few times. The chain uses TRBV4-3 and TRBJ2-1; D unclear. The CDR3 loop spans 15 amino acids. The V gene's germline CDR1 is LGHNA and CDR2 YSLEER. Trimming shortened V by 0 bases and J by 0 bases, and 6 bases separated the two germline ends. This CDR3 is CASSQDETSYNEQFF. DNA for the CDR3: TGCGCCAGCAGCCAAGATGAGACCTCCTACAATGAGCAGTTCTTC.

This clonotype was counted a few times. This chain links TRBV19 with TRBJ1-5; weak D call: TRBD1 (5 bases). From germline, CDR1 is LNHDA and CDR2 SQIVND (reference sequence). The CDR3 spans 16 residues. V lost 7 bases and J 3 bases, leaving 19 bases between the germline ends. In nucleotides, the CDR3 is TGTGCCAGTACCCCGAGGGGATGGGGGAACAATCAGCCCCAGCATTTT. It specifies CASTPRGWGNNQPQHF.

The table lists this clonotype with a few counts. This rearrangement joins TRBV24-1 to TRBJ2-6, with D possibly matching TRBD1 (6 bases). CDR1 and CDR2 (germline): KGHDR, SFDVKD. The germline V and J ends were trimmed by 4 bases and 0 bases, with 18 bases remaining between them. CDR3 length: 19 amino acids. The CDR3 DNA is TGTGCCACCAGTGACCCCGCCCGGACAGCCAACTCTGGGGCCAACGTCCTGACTTTC. Amino acids: CATSDPARTANSGANVLTF.

The chain couples TRBV28 to TRBJ1-6, with D maybe TRBD1 (5 bases). The CDR3 spans 17 residues. V lost 2 bases and J lost 0, with 11 bases in between. Per the germline V gene, CDR1 is MDHEN and CDR2 is SYDVKM. Written as DNA, the CDR3 is TGTGCCAGCAGTTTACTGGGGCTAATCTCCTATAATTCACCCCTCCACTTT. Residues: CASSLLGLISYNSPLHF.

The V and J genes are TRBV4-2 and TRBJ1-1; D gene ambiguous. This CDR3 contains 12 residues. Deletions cut 3 bases from V and 1 base from J, with 3 bases between. Germline V gene sequence: CDR1 LGHNA, CDR2 YNFKEQ. The chain's CDR3 is CASSHENTEAFF. The CDR3 nucleotides read TGTGCCAGCAGCCACGAGAACACTGAAGCTTTCTTT.

This clonotype was detected a few times. The V and J genes are TRBV6-5 and TRBJ2-7, with D uncertain. CDR1 is MNHEY, CDR2 SVGAGI, per germline. Trimming took off 8 bases at V and 2 bases at J, with 10 bases between the two ends. This CDR3 is 12 amino acids long. CDR3 region: CASVAATYEQYF. The CDR3 DNA reads as TGTGCCAGCGTAGCAGCAACCTACGAGCAGTACTTC.

V and J are TRBV20-1 and TRBJ1-6, with TRBD1 matching over 8 bases. Per the germline V gene, CDR1 is DFQATT and CDR2 is SNEGSKA (reference sequence). With 1 base clipped from V and 7 bases from J, the junction kept 9 bases outside the gene matches. The CDR3 is 16 residues long. Written as DNA, the CDR3 is TGCAGTGCTAGAGCTGGCGCAGGGGGCCGGAATTCACCCCTCCACTTT. It specifies CSARAGAGGRNSPLHF.

This clonotype was observed a few times. This sequence joins TRBV9 and TRBJ2-7; tentative D call: TRBD1 (5 bases). Germline V CDR1 and CDR2: SGDLS, YYNGEE. Trimming shortened V by 2 bases and J by 3 bases, and 18 bases separated the two germline ends. This CDR3 is 16 amino acids long. CDR3 nucleotides: TGTGCCAGCAGCGTGGGGTCAAGGGGTCTTTTCTACGAGCAGTACTTC. As protein: CASSVGSRGLFYEQYF. Drawing the rest from reference TRBV9 and TRBJ2-7, the complete variable domain is DSGVTQTPKHLITATGQRVTLRCSPRSGDLSVYWYQQSLDQGLQFLIQYYNGEERAKGNILERFSAQQFPDLHSELNLSSLELGDSALYFCASSVGSRGLFYEQYFGPGTRLTVT.